The 12 T cell receptor beta chains below all came from one sample that was sequenced in a study of cytomegalovirus exposure and HLA in healthy donors. The PCR ran on 60 Vbeta and 13 Jbeta primers. Profiling relied on immunoSEQ multiplex PCR, and the TCRdb table lists in-frame clones only, not all of them. The sample carries approximately 150,000 clones, approximately 71% recorded once. Sequences were obtained from PBMCs. The source of these receptors is a man in his fifties or sixties in good health and CMV-seronegative.

The V gene is TRBV19, the J gene TRBJ2-5; 11 bases map to TRBD1. The germline V gene has CDR1 LNHDA and CDR2 SQIVND (reference sequence). V trimming: 3 bases; J trimming: 9 bases; junction bases outside the gene matches: 9. The CDR3 totals 15 residues. This CDR3 is CASSMEGQGARAQYF. Written as DNA, the CDR3 is TGTGCCAGTAGTATGGAAGGACAGGGGGCGAGAGCCCAGTACTTC.

This clone has more than one count but fewer than ten. This chain joins TRBV2 and TRBJ1-5; 9 nucleotides line up with TRBD1. V lost 8 bases to trimming and J lost 6 bases; unmatched junction nucleotides: 5. There are 13 residues in the CDR3. Germline-derived CDR1 and CDR2 are SNHLY and FYNNEI. CDR3 DNA sequence: TGTGCCAGCGGAGCGACAGGGGGTCAGCCCCAGCATTTT. Translation: CASGATGGQPQHF.

The chain uses TRBV4-1 and TRBJ2-7; tentative D call: TRBD2 (6 bases). Trimming cost V 5 bases and J 5 bases, with 19 bases left between them. The CDR3 runs to 15 residues. Germline V gene lookup returns CDR1 MGHRA and CDR2 YSYEKL. The CDR3 here is CASSMRGSQADEQYF. The CDR3 DNA sequence: TGCGCCAGCAGCATGCGGGGCAGCCAGGCCGACGAGCAGTACTTC.

This clone was seen once. Its ends do not fully match the called genes, so a read error is possible. The chain uses TRBV28 and TRBJ1-5; 9 bases line up with TRBD1. The germline CDR1 and CDR2 sequences are MDHEN and SYDVKM. This CDR3 has 17 amino acids. Here the CDR3 reads CASSLMTGGTLHQAQHF. The CDR3 DNA reads as TGTGCCAGCAGTTTAATGACAGGGGGGACTCTTCATCAGGCCCAGCATTTT.

The rearrangement joins TRBV2 to TRBJ2-1; 15 nucleotides agree with TRBD2. The V gene's germline CDR1 is SNHLY and CDR2 FYNNEI. The trim removed 7 bases at V and 0 bases at J, leaving 10 bases unmatched. CDR3 length: 19 residues. DNA of the CDR3: TGTGCCAGCACCGAGGGACTAGCGGGGGGCCTCAGCTCCTACAATGAGCAGTTCTTC. Protein: CASTEGLAGGLSSYNEQFF.

This clone was picked up one time. J is TRBJ2-7 and V is TRBV28; 7 nucleotides align to TRBD1. This CDR3 contains 17 residues. Germline CDR1 is MDHEN and CDR2 is SYDVKM. V was clipped by 4 bases and J by 0 bases; unmatched bases: 12. In nucleotides, the CDR3 is TGTGCCAGCAGTTCTTACGAATGGACAGGAAACTCCTACGAGCAGTACTTC. This gives the protein CASSSYEWTGNSYEQYF. Full variable domain (remainder filled in from reference TRBV28 and TRBJ2-7): DVKVTQSSRYLVKRTGEKVFLECVQDMDHENMFWYRQDPGLGLRLIYFSYDVKMKEKGDIPEGYSVSREKKERFSLILESASTNQTSMYLCASSSYEWTGNSYEQYFGPGTRLTVT.

V and J are TRBV7-8 and TRBJ1-2, with TRBD1 matching 8 bases. The trim removed 0 bases at V and 7 bases at J, leaving 4 bases unmatched. The CDR3 is made up of 14 amino acids. The germline gives CDR1 SGHVS, CDR2 FQNEAQ. The CDR3 is CASSLAGQGIGYTF. CDR3 DNA sequence: TGTGCCAGCAGCTTAGCCGGACAGGGTATTGGCTACACCTTC.

V gene TRBV4-2 combines with J gene TRBJ2-2; 11 bases map to TRBD2. From germline, CDR1 is LGHNA and CDR2 YNFKEQ. This CDR3 has 17 amino acids. Trimming removed 1 base from V and 8 bases from J; junction bases left unmatched: 9. The CDR3 loop reads CASSQATSGDWGGELFF. Written as DNA, the CDR3 is TGTGCCAGCAGCCAAGCGACTAGCGGGGACTGGGGTGGGGAGCTGTTTTTT.

The V and J genes are TRBV27 and TRBJ1-5, with 7 bases fitting TRBD1. Germline CDR1 and CDR2: MNHEY and SMNVEV (reference sequence). With V trimmed by 6 bases and J by 0 bases, 14 bases remained unmatched. The CDR3 sequence is 18 residues long. CDR3 nucleotides: TGTGCCAGCAGACGAAACAGGGGCGCTTATGGTAGCAATCAGCCCCAGCATTTT. Translating it yields CASRRNRGAYGSNQPQHF.

This clone was picked up a small number of times. The V and J genes are TRBV18 and TRBJ2-7; 9 nucleotides match TRBD1. The CDR3 contains 15 residues. CDR1 is KGHSH and CDR2 is LQKENI in the germline V gene. V trimming: 3 bases; J trimming: 3 bases; junction bases outside the gene matches: 6. The CDR3 coding sequence is TGTGCCAGCTCACCCCGGGACAGGGTGGACTACGAGCAGTACTTC. Translated, it gives CASSPRDRVDYEQYF.

The genes are TRBV19 and TRBJ1-1, with no clear D. The CDR3 consists of 14 residues. Germline-derived CDR1 and CDR2 are LNHDA and SQIVND (reference sequence). Between the trimmed V and J ends, which lost 1 base and 3 bases, there was a span of 9 bases. The CDR3 here is CASSIGGGYTEAFF. CDR3 nucleotide sequence: TGTGCCAGTAGTATAGGTGGAGGGTACACTGAAGCTTTCTTT.

This chain connects TRBV7-3 to TRBJ2-2; 7 bases are a match to TRBD1. CDR1 SGHTA and CDR2 FQGTGA come from the germline V gene. Germline trimming cut 5 bases from V and 0 bases from J; bases unmatched to any gene: 6. The CDR3 has 16 amino acids. CDR3 nucleotides: TGTGCCAGCAGCCCCCTTGGACAGGCGAACACCGGGGAGCTGTTTTTT. Encoded protein: CASSPLGQANTGELFF.